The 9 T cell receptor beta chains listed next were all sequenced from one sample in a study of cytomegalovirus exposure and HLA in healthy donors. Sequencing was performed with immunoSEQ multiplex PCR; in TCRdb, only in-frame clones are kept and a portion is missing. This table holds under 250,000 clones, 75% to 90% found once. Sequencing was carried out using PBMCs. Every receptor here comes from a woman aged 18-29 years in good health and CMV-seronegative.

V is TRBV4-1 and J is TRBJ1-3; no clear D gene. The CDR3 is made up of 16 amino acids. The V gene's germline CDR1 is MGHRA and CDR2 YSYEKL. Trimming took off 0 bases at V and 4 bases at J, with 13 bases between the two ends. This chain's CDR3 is CASSQESGTAGNTIYF. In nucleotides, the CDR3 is TGCGCCAGCAGCCAAGAAAGCGGAACGGCCGGAAACACCATATATTTT.

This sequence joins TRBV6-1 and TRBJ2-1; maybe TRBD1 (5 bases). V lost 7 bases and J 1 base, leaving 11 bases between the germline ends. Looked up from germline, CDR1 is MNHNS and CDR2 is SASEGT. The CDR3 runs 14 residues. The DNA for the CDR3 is TGTGCCAGCATCGTAGGGGCATCCTACAATGAGCAGTTCTTC. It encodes CASIVGASYNEQFF.

The CDR3 nucleotides read TGCAGCGTTGAAGACTATGGACTAGCGGGAGACACAGATACGCAGTATTTT. This codes for CSVEDYGLAGDTDTQYF. The J gene is TRBJ2-3, the V gene TRBV29-1, with 13 nucleotides matching TRBD2. The CDR3 is 17 residues long. Germline trimming cut 0 bases from V and 2 bases from J; bases unmatched to any gene: 5. Looked up from germline, CDR1 is SQVTM and CDR2 is ANQGSEA.

The CDR3: CASSFAPGGTDTQYF. DNA of the CDR3: TGTGCCAGCAGCTTCGCCCCCGGGGGAACAGATACGCAGTATTTT. This rearrangement joins TRBV7-3 to TRBJ2-3, with D possibly being TRBD2 (6 bases). The V gene's germline CDR1 is SGHTA and CDR2 FQGTGA. There are 15 residues in the CDR3. V was clipped by 3 bases and J by 3 bases, with 13 bases between them.

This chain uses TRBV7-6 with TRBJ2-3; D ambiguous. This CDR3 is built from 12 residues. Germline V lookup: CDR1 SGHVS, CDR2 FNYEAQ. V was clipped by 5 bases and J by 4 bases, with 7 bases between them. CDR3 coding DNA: TGTGCCAGCAGCAAAACGGCAGATACGCAGTATTTT. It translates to CASSKTADTQYF.

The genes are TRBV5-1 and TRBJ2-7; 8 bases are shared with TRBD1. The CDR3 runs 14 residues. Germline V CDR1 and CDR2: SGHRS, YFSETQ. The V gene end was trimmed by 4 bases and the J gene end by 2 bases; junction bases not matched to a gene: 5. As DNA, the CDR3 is TGCGCCAGCAGCGTCCAGGGGGCACCCTACGAGCAGTACTTC. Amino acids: CASSVQGAPYEQYF.

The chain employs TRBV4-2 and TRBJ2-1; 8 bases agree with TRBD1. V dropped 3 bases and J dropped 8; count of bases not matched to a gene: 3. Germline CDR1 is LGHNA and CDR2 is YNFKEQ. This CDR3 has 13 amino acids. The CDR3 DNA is TGTGCCAGCAGCCATAACAGGGGGGATGAGCAGTTCTTC. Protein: CASSHNRGDEQFF.

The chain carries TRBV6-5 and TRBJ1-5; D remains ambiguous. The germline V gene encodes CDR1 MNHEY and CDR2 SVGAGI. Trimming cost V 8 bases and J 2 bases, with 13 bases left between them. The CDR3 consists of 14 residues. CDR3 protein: CASSASLGNQPQHF. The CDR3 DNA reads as TGTGCCAGCTCGGCTAGTTTGGGCAATCAGCCCCAGCATTTT.

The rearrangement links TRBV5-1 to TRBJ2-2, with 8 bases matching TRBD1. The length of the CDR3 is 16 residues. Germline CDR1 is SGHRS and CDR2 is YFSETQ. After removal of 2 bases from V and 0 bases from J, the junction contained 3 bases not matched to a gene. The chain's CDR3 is CASSFQGAPNTGELFF. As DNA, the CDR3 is TGCGCCAGCAGCTTCCAGGGGGCCCCGAACACCGGGGAGCTGTTTTTT.